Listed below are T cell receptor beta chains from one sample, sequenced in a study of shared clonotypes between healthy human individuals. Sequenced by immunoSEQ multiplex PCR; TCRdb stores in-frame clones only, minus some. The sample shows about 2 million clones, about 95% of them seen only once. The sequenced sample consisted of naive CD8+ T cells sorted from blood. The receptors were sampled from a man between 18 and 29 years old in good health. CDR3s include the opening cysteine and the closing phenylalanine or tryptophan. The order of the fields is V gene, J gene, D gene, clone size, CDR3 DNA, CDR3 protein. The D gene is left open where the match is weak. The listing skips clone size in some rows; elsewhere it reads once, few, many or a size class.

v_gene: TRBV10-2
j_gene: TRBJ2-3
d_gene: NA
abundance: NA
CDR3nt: TGCGCCAGCAGTGAGTCGGGCAGGGGTAGCACAGATACGCAGTATTTT
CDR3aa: CASSESGRGSTDTQYF

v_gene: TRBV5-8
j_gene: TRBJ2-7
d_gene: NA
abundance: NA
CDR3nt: TGTGCCAGCACCACCTACCCACCCTACGAGCAGTACTTC
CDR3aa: CASTTYPPYEQYF

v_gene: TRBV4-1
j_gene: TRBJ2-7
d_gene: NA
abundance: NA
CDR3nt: TGCGCCAGCAGCCAAGGGGCAGGACTCTCCTACGAGCAGTACTTC
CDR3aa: CASSQGAGLSYEQYF

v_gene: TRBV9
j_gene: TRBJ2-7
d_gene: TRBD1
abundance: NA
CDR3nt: TGTGCCAGCAGCCCATTGGGACAGGTCCTCTCCTACGAGCAGTACTTC
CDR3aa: CASSPLGQVLSYEQYF

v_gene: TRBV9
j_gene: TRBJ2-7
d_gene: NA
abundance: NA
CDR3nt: TGTGCCAGCGGGACCGGGGCAAGCGTCGGAGAGCAGTACTTC
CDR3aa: CASGTGASVGEQYF

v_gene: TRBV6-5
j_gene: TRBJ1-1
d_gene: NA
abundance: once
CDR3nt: TGTGCCAGCAGCTCCGGGTCCTACACTGAAGCTTTCTTT
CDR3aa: CASSSGSYTEAFF

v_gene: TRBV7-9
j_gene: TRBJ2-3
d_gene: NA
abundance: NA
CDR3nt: TGTGCCAGCAGCTTATTCGGACCTACGATCACAGATACGCAGTATTTT
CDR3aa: CASSLFGPTITDTQYF

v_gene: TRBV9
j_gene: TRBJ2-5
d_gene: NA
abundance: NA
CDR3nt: TGTGCCAGCAGCGTAGAAGGCGGTACTCAAGAGACCCAGTACTTC
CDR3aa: CASSVEGGTQETQYF

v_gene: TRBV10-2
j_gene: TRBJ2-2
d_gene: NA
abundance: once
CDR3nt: TGCGCCAGCAGCCAGTTTGGGGGTGGCACCGGGGAGCTGTTTTTT
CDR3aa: CASSQFGGGTGELFF

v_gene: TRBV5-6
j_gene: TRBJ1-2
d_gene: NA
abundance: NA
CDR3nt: TGTGCCAGCAGCTTGGAGCAGGCCTTTCTCTATGGCTACACCTTC
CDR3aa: CASSLEQAFLYGYTF

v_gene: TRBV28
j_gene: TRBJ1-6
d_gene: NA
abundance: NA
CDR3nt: TGTGCCAGCAGTTATGCGCGGTCCTATAATTCACCCCTCCACTTT
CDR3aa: CASSYARSYNSPLHF

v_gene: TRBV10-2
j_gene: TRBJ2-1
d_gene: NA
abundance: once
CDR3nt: TGCGCCACCCGCTGGCCTGAGCAGTTCTTC
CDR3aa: CATRWPEQFF

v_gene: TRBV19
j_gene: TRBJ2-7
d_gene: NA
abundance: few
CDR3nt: TGTGCCAGTAGTATAGGGGGCGGCTACGAGCAGTACTTC
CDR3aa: CASSIGGGYEQYF

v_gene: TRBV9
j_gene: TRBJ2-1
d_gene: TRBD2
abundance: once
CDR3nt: TGTGCCAGCAGCTCCGAAATCACGGGACTAGCGTACAATGAGCAGTTCTTC
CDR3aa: CASSSEITGLAYNEQFF

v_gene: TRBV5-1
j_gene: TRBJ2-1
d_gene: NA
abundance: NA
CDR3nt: TGCGCCAGCAGCTGGGGGGCGCTAGCGAGTGACTACAATGAGCAGTTCTTC
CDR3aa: CASSWGALASDYNEQFF

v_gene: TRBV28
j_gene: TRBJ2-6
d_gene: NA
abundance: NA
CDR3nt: TGTGCCCTCCGCGGTGGGGCCAACGTCCTGACTTTC
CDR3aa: CALRGGANVLTF

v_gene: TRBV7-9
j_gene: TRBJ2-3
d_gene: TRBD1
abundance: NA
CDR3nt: TGTGCCAGCAGCCGGACAGGGTCAGATACGCAGTATTTT
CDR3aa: CASSRTGSDTQYF

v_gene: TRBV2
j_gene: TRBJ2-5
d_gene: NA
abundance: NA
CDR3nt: TGTGCCAGCAGTGAAGCGCTTTCGGCCGAGTACCAAGAGACCCAGTACTTC
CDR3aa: CASSEALSAEYQETQYF

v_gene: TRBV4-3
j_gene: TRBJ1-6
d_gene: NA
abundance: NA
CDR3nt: TGCGCCAGCAGCCAAGTTTTGGGTGGGGCCAGTATTTCCTATAATTCACCCCTCCACTTT
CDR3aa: CASSQVLGGASISYNSPLHF

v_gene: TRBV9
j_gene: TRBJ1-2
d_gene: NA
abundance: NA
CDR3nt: TGTGCCAGCAGCGTAGGGGAAAACTATGGCTACACCTTC
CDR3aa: CASSVGENYGYTF

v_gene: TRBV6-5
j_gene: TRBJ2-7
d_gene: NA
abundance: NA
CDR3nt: TGTGCCAGTTGGGATACCTACGAGCAGTACTTC
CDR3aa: CASWDTYEQYF

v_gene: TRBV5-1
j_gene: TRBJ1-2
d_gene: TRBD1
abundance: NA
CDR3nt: TGCGCCAGCAGCTTGGATCAGGGGGCAGGTTATGGCTACACCTTC
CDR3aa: CASSLDQGAGYGYTF

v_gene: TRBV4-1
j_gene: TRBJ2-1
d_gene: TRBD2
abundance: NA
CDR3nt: TGCGCCAGCAGCCCCCAGGGTAGCGGGTACAATGAGCAGTTCTTC
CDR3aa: CASSPQGSGYNEQFF

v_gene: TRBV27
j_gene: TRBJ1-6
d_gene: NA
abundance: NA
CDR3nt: TGTGCCAGCAGTCCACAGTTCCGAGGTTCACCCCTCCACTTT
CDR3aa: CASSPQFRGSPLHF

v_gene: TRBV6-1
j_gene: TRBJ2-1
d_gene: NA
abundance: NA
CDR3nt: TGTGCCAGCAGTGAATGGACAATTAGCTCCTACAATGAGCAGTTCTTC
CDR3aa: CASSEWTISSYNEQFF

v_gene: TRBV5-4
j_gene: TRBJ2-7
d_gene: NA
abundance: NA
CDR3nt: TGTGCCAGCAGCCCAACCCTCGCGGGGGAGCAGTACTTC
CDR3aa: CASSPTLAGEQYF

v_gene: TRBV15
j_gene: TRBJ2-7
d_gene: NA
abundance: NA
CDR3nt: TGTGCCACCAGCGTGTACACCAACTCCTACGAGCAGTACTTC
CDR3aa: CATSVYTNSYEQYF

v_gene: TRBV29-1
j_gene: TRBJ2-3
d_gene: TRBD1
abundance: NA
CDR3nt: TGCAGCGTTGAAGGGACAGGGGTTACAGATACGCAGTATTTT
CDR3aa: CSVEGTGVTDTQYF

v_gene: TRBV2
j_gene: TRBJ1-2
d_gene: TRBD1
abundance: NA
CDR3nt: TGTGCCAGCAGTGAAGCCCGGGACAGGGAAGAGGGCTACACCTTC
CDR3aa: CASSEARDREEGYTF

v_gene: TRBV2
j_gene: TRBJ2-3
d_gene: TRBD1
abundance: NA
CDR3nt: TGTGCCAGCAGTTCCGGGACAGGGGTAGATACGCAGTATTTT
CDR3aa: CASSSGTGVDTQYF

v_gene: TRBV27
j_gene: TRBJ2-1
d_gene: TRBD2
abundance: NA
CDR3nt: TGTGCCAGCAGTTTCTTGGGACTAGCGGGGGGCTCCAATGAGCAGTTCTTC
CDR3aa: CASSFLGLAGGSNEQFF

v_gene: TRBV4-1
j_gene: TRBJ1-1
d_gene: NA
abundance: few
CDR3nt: TGCGCCAGCAGCCAAGACAGGAACACTGAAGCTTTCTTT
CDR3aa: CASSQDRNTEAFF

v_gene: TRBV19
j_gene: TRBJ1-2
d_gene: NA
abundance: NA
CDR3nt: TGTGCCAGTACCCCAATGGTGGGTTCTAACTATGGCTACACCTTC
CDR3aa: CASTPMVGSNYGYTF

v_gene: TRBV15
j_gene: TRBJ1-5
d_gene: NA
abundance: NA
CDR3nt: TGTGCCACCAGCAGAGATAGGGGGTGGCCCCAGCATTTT
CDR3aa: CATSRDRGWPQHF

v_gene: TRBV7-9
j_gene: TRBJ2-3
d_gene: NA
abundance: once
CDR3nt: TGTGCCAGCAGCTTAAGGGACCAACCCACAGATACGCAGTATTTT
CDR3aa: CASSLRDQPTDTQYF

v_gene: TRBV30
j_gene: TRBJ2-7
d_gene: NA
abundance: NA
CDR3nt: TGTGCCTGGAGTGTACCAGGCTACGAGCAGTACTTC
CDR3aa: CAWSVPGYEQYF

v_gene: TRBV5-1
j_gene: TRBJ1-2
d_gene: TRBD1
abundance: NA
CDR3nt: TGCGCCAGCAGCTTGTCCCCCCAGGGGGCTAACTATGGCTACACCTTC
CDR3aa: CASSLSPQGANYGYTF

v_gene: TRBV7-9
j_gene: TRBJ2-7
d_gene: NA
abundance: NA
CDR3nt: TGTGCCAGCAGCCCCCAAGGGGGGATAACCTACGAGCAGTACTTC
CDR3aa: CASSPQGGITYEQYF

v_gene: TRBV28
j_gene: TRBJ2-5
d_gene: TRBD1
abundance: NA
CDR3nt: TGTGCCAGCACGCCCGGACAGGGCTCGGGGCAGTACTTC
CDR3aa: CASTPGQGSGQYF

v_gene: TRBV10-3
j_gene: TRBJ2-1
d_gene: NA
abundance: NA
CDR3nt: TGTGCCATCAGTGTTGCGGACAATGAGCAGTTCTTC
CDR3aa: CAISVADNEQFF